The T cell receptor (beta chain) under discussion was sequenced for a study of T cell changes during pregnancy in multiple sclerosis (dated by TCRdb to about 2019). Regarding the study in general: Changes in the T cell repertoire over the course of pregnancy were examined in this study in women with multiple sclerosis.

Notes on this clone: The target of this receptor is not known. Base qualities are not recorded, but no much larger clone differs from it by a single base.

V was cut back by 5 bases and J by 5 bases, leaving a gap of 13 bases between them. CDR1 SGHTA and CDR2 FQGNSA are derived from the germline V gene. Including cysteine and phenylalanine, the CDR3 has 14 amino acids. Only the CDR3 DNA stays, 42 bases, in frame from base 1. The library was generated by the immunoSEQ multiplex PCR assay. The table was pulled from immuneACCESS by TCRdb, which kept in-frame rearrangements only. Such tables lose some clones; where checked, under half of the loss comes from unresolved V genes, and the rest has no known cause. The sample includes 73,000 or so clones, with about 90% observed a single time. Clones ranked in the top ten supply around 0.89% of the sample.

The sequencing here drew on peripheral blood, taken in the second trimester of pregnancy. The rearranged chain carries TRBV7-2 and TRBJ2-1; TRBD2 might be the D gene, on 5 matching bases. This receptor was taken from a female donor with multiple sclerosis, enrolled in a pregnancy study. The CDR3 region reads CASSRARGNNEQFF. The bases are TGTGCCAGCAGCCGGGCGAGAGGGAACAATGAGCAGTTCTTC.